The present T cell receptor beta chain was sequenced within a study of blood T cell repertoires in COVID-19. Study details: Both acute and convalescent COVID-19 samples were obtained from the United States, Italy and Spain. PBMCs, B-cell-depleted T cells, or T cells provided the cDNA or gDNA that made up the material.

This clone was counted a single time. Sequencing used immunoSEQ multiplex PCR; TCRdb keeps in-frame clones, though not all of them. Among roughly 170,000 clones listed, around nine tenths were seen once. The sequencing input was peripheral blood. The clonotype comes from a man aged 35 to 55 with active or convalescent COVID-19.

This CDR3 is CASSQALTGINTGELFF. The CDR3 DNA reads as TGTGCCAGCAGCCAAGCCTTGACCGGGATCAACACCGGGGAGCTGTTTTTT. V is TRBV4-2 and J is TRBJ2-2; D may be TRBD2 (5 bases). Germline assignment: CDR1 LGHNA and CDR2 YNFKEQ. V lost 1 base and J 2 bases, leaving 14 bases between the germline ends. This CDR3 comprises 17 residues.